This T cell receptor (beta chain) stems from a study of blood T cell repertoires in COVID-19 (dated by TCRdb to the early 2020s). Context from the whole study: Samples covering the acute and convalescent phases of COVID-19 were provided by collaborators in the United States, Italy and Spain. The material from the prospective study consisted of cDNA or gDNA derived from T cells, B-cell-depleted T cells, or PBMCs. The dataset comprised deeply sampled blood TCRbeta repertoires from subjects exposed to, actively infected with, or recovered from COVID-19. The repertoires were released in a freely available public database meant as a resource for research on the immune response to SARS-CoV-2. The samples were drawn from two sources: the first 160 participants of the ongoing ImmuneRACE study, and 950 to 1,500 subjects contributed by 6 global collaborators. Nearly every sample came with metadata listing a de-identified subject ID, COVID-19 status, age in years and sex. Where available, HLA class I and class II types were taken from metadata supplied by the sample provider and were not determined by assay-based typing.

CDR3 length: 17 amino acids, cysteine to phenylalanine. Of all the DNA, just the CDR3 is kept, 51 bases in frame from base 1. CDR1 is given as MGHRA and CDR2 as YSYEKL, both from the germline V gene. V drops 4 bases and J drops 2 bases, leaving 20 bases in between. One collaborating source in Seattle enrolled patients while the patients were actively infected and followed the patients over time throughout the course of disease. Whole blood was collected in K2EDTA tubes by collaborating institutions according to the institutions' own protocols. For TCRbeta analysis, collaborators shipped samples in one of three forms: frozen whole blood, isolated PBMCs, or DNA extracted from either of those sample types. The immunoSEQ Assay, a bias-controlled multiplex PCR, was used to amplify TCRbeta CDR3 regions from genomic DNA. The study's processing was this. The number of nucleated cells in each sample was estimated from the amplification of reference gene primers within the assay. To quantify the absolute abundance of each unique TCRbeta CDR3 rearrangement, sequence reads were collapsed and filtered. For each sample, productive Simpson clonality was calculated as the square root of Simpson's diversity index over productive rearrangements. Held by TCRdb, this immuneACCESS table contains in-frame sequences only and omits some clones. Under half of the omission traces to an unresolved V gene where checked; the cause of the rest is unknown. V, J and clone size reflect that table, while D and trimming were determined from the DNA. The sample table lists 150,000 to 200,000 clones, 85% to 90% of them with a count of one. The ten largest clones represent 9.5% to 13% of the sample.

Paper-wide results and their limitations: Clinical and demographic metadata were provided uncurated, with the amount varying by source and participant.

A remark on this clone: Its antigen is currently not known. Base qualities are missing; no much larger clone stands one base away.

This clonotype originated in a woman aged 60 to 75 with COVID-19, enrolled during active disease. The rearrangement combines TRBV4-1 with TRBJ1-1; a tentative D call is TRBD1 (6 bases match). Sequencing input: peripheral blood. The base sequence is TGCGCCAGCAGCCCTAGATGGACAGATAACTTTAACACTGAAGCTTTCTTT. Its translation reads: CASSPRWTDNFNTEAFF.